This T cell receptor beta chain was sequenced during a study of blood T cells in healthy people across ages. A sample-barcoded 5' primer and a J-beta primer mix were used in a second PCR of roughly 6 to 11 cycles. In TCRdb, the 5' RACE reads were re-called with MiXCR into one record per CDR3 protein. The sample yields 1.5 million to 2 million distinct CDR3 sequences, about 50% seen once. In this sample, this clonotype turned up a few times. The receptor comes from a woman aged 40 to 49 in good health. The source material was blood.

CDR3 amino acids: CASRPGQEPYEQYF. The DNA of the CDR3 is TGTGCCAGCAGACCCGGACAGGAGCCCTACGAGCAGTACTTC. V gene TRBV27 combines with J gene TRBJ2-4; TRBD1 matches 7 bases. The DNA end is a closer match to TRBJ2-7, so the J assignment may be wrong. Looked up from germline, CDR1 is MNHEY and CDR2 is SMNVEV (reference sequence). The CDR3 covers 14 residues.